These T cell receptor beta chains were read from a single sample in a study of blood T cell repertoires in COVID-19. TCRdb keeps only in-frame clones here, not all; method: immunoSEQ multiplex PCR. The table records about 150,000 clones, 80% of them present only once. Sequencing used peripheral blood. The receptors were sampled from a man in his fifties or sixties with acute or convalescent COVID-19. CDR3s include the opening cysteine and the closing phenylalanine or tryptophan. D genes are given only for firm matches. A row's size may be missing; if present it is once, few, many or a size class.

CASSSDSRVGYTF	TGTGCCAGCAGCTCGGACTCTCGAGTAGGCTACACCTTC	13	TRBJ1-2	.	.	TRBV7-9
CASSLGQGLDNEQFF	TGTGCCAGCAGCTTGGGACAGGGGCTAGACAATGAGCAGTTCTTC	15	TRBJ2-1	.	TRBD1	TRBV5-4
CASSQARDQGAAQHF	TGTGCCAGCAGCCAAGCCCGGGACCAGGGGGCGGCCCAGCATTTT	15	TRBJ1-5	.	TRBD1	TRBV4-2
CASGGATLQETQYF	TGTGCCTCCGGTGGAGCAACGCTCCAAGAGACCCAGTACTTC	14	TRBJ2-5	.	.	TRBV19
CASSSSSGRRSYNEQFF	TGTGCCAGCTCATCCAGTAGCGGGAGACGGTCCTACAATGAGCAGTTCTTC	17	TRBJ2-1	.	TRBD2	TRBV18
CASSFGQSYEQYF	TGTGCCAGCAGCTTCGGACAGTCCTACGAGCAGTACTTC	13	TRBJ2-7	few	.	TRBV7-9
CASSIPWTGPSNQPQHF	TGTGCCAGTAGTATTCCATGGACAGGACCTAGCAATCAGCCCCAGCATTTT	17	TRBJ1-5	.	TRBD1	TRBV19
CATADRLSSGANVLTF	TGTGCCACTGCGGACAGGCTAAGCTCTGGGGCCAACGTCCTGACTTTC	16	TRBJ2-6	.	TRBD1	TRBV7-2
CASSDSLYNEQFF	TGTGCCAGCAGCGATAGCCTCTACAATGAGCAGTTCTTC	13	TRBJ2-1	.	.	TRBV9
CASSVASRSYNEQFF	TGTGCCAGCAGCGTAGCAAGTCGGTCCTACAATGAGCAGTTCTTC	15	TRBJ2-1	few	.	TRBV9
CASSEEGVNTEAFF	TGTGCCAGCAGCGAGGAAGGCGTGAACACTGAAGCTTTCTTT	14	TRBJ1-1	once	.	TRBV5-4
CASSQMTTNTGELFF	TGTGCCAGCAGCCAAATGACAACGAACACCGGGGAGCTGTTTTTT	15	TRBJ2-2	.	.	TRBV4-2
CASSLYGRAADTQYF	TGCGCCAGCAGCTTGTACGGGAGGGCCGCAGATACGCAGTATTTT	15	TRBJ2-3	.	TRBD2	TRBV5-1
CASTHRDRDTEAFF	TGTGCCAGCACCCACAGGGACAGAGACACTGAAGCTTTCTTT	14	TRBJ1-1	.	TRBD1	TRBV3-1/TRBV3-2
CASSQVVGSHTGELFF	TGTGCCAGCAGCCAAGTGGTCGGGTCCCACACCGGGGAGCTGTTTTTT	16	TRBJ2-2	many	.	TRBV14
CASSQAGTGGNQPQHF	TGTGCCAGCAGCCAAGCCGGGACAGGGGGCAATCAGCCCCAGCATTTT	16	TRBJ1-5	.	TRBD1	TRBV3-1/TRBV3-2
CSASGEAGYTF	TGCAGTGCTAGCGGAGAGGCTGGCTACACCTTC	11	TRBJ1-2	.	.	TRBV20-1
CASSEQGINSPLHF	TGTGCCAGCAGTGAACAGGGAATTAATTCACCCCTCCACTTT	14	TRBJ1-6	.	.	TRBV2
CASSFEMYTEAFF	TGCGCCAGCAGCTTTGAGATGTACACTGAAGCTTTCTTT	13	TRBJ1-1	.	.	TRBV5-1
CARRQTENTEAFF	TGTGCCAGACGACAGACAGAGAACACTGAAGCTTTCTTT	13	TRBJ1-1	.	.	TRBV10-3
CASSSRGRANTEAFF	TGTGCCAGCAGCTCCCGAGGGCGGGCGAACACTGAAGCTTTCTTT	15	TRBJ1-1	few	.	TRBV7-2
CASRNRGNTEAFF	TGTGCCAGTAGGAACAGGGGGAACACTGAAGCTTTCTTT	13	TRBJ1-1	.	TRBD1	TRBV19
CASSLAGTHTEAFF	TGCGCCAGCAGCCTGGCTGGGACTCATACTGAAGCTTTCTTT	14	TRBJ1-1	.	.	TRBV5-1
CASSPGFGAYNEQFF	TGTGCCAGCAGCCCCGGATTCGGAGCTTACAATGAGCAGTTCTTC	15	TRBJ2-1	once	.	TRBV9
CASSENRSPEAFF	TGTGCCAGCAGTGAAAACAGATCCCCTGAAGCTTTCTTT	13	TRBJ1-1	few	.	TRBV2
CASSPTGNYGYTF	TGTGCCAGCAGCCCCACCGGGAACTATGGCTACACCTTC	13	TRBJ1-2	.	.	TRBV9